These T cell receptor beta chains were read from a single sample in a study of shared clonotypes between healthy human individuals. This table comes from immunoSEQ multiplex PCR, and its TCRdb copy is limited to in-frame clones, with some not included. The table includes roughly 2.2 million clones, approximately 90% detected once. What was sequenced was naive CD4+ T cells from PBMCs. The receptors derive from a man aged 18 to 35 in good health. Some clones in this sample may be carry-over from other donors' samples. Each CDR3 is given with its conserved first and last residue. The D gene is left open where the match is weak. Expanded clones get a size class; other rows say once, few or many, or leave the size out.

D	V	length	J	size	DNA	CDR3
TRBD2	TRBV9	14	TRBJ2-1	.	TGTGCCAGCAGCGCATCCGGGACTAACAATGAGCAGTTCTTC	CASSASGTNNEQFF
TRBD2	TRBV7-2	15	TRBJ2-7	.	TGTGCCAGCAGCCCCAGCGGGATTACCTCCTACGAGCAGTACTTC	CASSPSGITSYEQYF
TRBD1	TRBV30	17	TRBJ1-2	.	TGTGCCTGGGAACGCGACGGCAGGGGGCGAGGATTTGGTGGCTACACCTTC	CAWERDGRGRGFGGYTF
.	TRBV6-6	15	TRBJ2-5	.	TGTGCCAGCAGTTACTCGAGTGACAGACAAGAGACCCAGTACTTC	CASSYSSDRQETQYF
TRBD1	TRBV5-1	14	TRBJ2-7	once	TGCGCCAGCAGCTTGACAGGGGACCGGGGCGAGCAGTACTTC	CASSLTGDRGEQYF
TRBD1	TRBV4-2	14	TRBJ1-4	few	TGTGCCAGCTCCCGGGACAGGGCGAATGAAAAACTGTTTTTT	CASSRDRANEKLFF
.	TRBV5-1	14	TRBJ2-1	.	TGCGCCAGCAGCTTGGACAGGGTACACAATGAGCAGTTCTTC	CASSLDRVHNEQFF
.	TRBV2	13	TRBJ2-1	.	TGTGCCAGCAGGGAGGAGCGATACAATGAGCAGTTCTTC	CASREERYNEQFF
TRBD2	TRBV5-6	15	TRBJ2-7	.	TGTGCCAGCAGCTTGGGCGGGAGGGCCGTCGACGAGCAGTACTTC	CASSLGGRAVDEQYF
.	TRBV11-2	15	TRBJ2-7	.	TGTGCCAGCAGCCACGAGGGAGTCCGCTCCTACGAGCAGTACTTC	CASSHEGVRSYEQYF
.	TRBV19	17	TRBJ2-2	.	TGTGCCAGTAGTATTCTGACGGGAGCCCTTAACACCGGGGAGCTGTTTTTT	CASSILTGALNTGELFF
TRBD2	TRBV10-3	18	TRBJ2-5	.	TGTGCCATCAGTGAGTCAAAGGGACTAGCGGGTTCGCAAGAGACCCAGTACTTC	CAISESKGLAGSQETQYF
.	TRBV4-1	12	TRBJ2-3	.	TGCGCCAGCAGCCAAATCGCAGATACGCAGTATTTT	CASSQIADTQYF
TRBD2	TRBV18	14	TRBJ2-7	.	TGTGCCAGCTCACCGGGACTAGCGGGCTACGAGCAGTACTTC	CASSPGLAGYEQYF
TRBD2	TRBV5-4	17	TRBJ2-7	once	TGTGCCAGCAGCTTGGCCGTGGCGGGAGGGGCCCCCTACGAGCAGTACTTC	CASSLAVAGGAPYEQYF
TRBD1	TRBV28	15	TRBJ1-5	.	TGTGCCAGCAGTCCCCGGGACAGGCGCCTCTTGGCCCAGCATTTT	CASSPRDRRLLAQHF
TRBD2	TRBV20-1	11	TRBJ2-7	.	TGCAGTTCGGGGGGAGGAAACGAGCAGTACTTC	CSSGGGNEQYF